What follows is one TCR beta chain and its context. The antigen remains undetermined. Here immunoSEQ multiplex PCR was the method, and the copy in TCRdb shows in-frame clones only, minus some. The data hold around 65,000 clones, with around 87% observed a single time. Following autologous stem cell transplantation, relapse occurred in every patient, and exposure to brentuximab vedotin varied. Best response was recorded as complete response, partial response or progressive disease. The data originate from a study of PD-1 blockade in classical Hodgkin lymphoma. The germline V gene encodes CDR1 LNHNV and CDR2 YYDKDF (reference sequence). V shed 0 bases and J shed 0 bases, with 8 bases lying between them. This CDR3 contains 15 residues. Study-wide findings and caveats: A reduction in baseline TCR diversity was reportedly seen in newly diagnosed patients relative to healthy donors.

This sample comprised peripheral blood mononuclear cells (PBMCs), obtained at baseline. The chain is built from TRBV15 and TRBJ1-1; the D is unclear. The receptor comes from a human donor with classical Hodgkin lymphoma. The CDR3: CATSRDQYVNTEAFF. The DNA of the CDR3 is TGTGCCACCAGCAGAGATCAGTATGTGAACACTGAAGCTTTCTTT. Supplemented by reference TRBV15 and TRBJ1-1, the full variable domain reads DAMVIQNPRYQVTQFGKPVTLSCSQTLNHNVMYWYQQKSSQAPKLLFHYYDKDFNNEADTPDNFQSRRPNTSFCFLDIRSPGLGDTAMYLCATSRDQYVNTEAFFGQGTRLTVV.